This T cell receptor beta chain emerged from a study of prognosis after radiotherapy for stage I lung cancer. Study-wide background: Patients with non-small cell lung cancer were all judged medically inoperable.

Researchers used two-round multiplex PCR to amplify TCR beta CDR3 starting from genomic DNA. It was primers specific to each TRBV and TRBJ gene that first-round PCR used. TCRdb re-called the multiplex PCR reads through MiXCR, storing one row per CDR3 protein. The data show around 60,000 distinct CDR3 sequences, about a quarter seen once. This clonotype was recorded many times. Its target is not known. The study, taken as a whole, reports: Diminished Shannon entropy following stereotactic body radiation therapy characterized patients who developed distant metastases.

CDR1 and CDR2 from the germline V gene are SGHDT and YYEEEE. Deletions cut 1 base from V and 2 bases from J, with 6 bases between. CDR3 length equals 13 residues. The sequenced sample was PBMCs, obtained before or after stereotactic body radiation therapy (not recorded which). The clonotype originates from a donor at least 50 years old with non-small cell lung cancer. V usage is TRBV5-6 and J usage is TRBJ1-2, with D unclear. The CDR3 spells CASSLIQNYGYTF. The CDR3 DNA reads as TGTGCCAGCAGCTTGATACAGAACTATGGCTACACCTTC.